Given below is one TCR beta chain in context. This sample was included in a study of shared T cell receptors in the human thymus. Sequenced by immunoSEQ multiplex PCR; TCRdb stores in-frame clones only, minus some. The data hold hundreds of thousands of clones, with roughly 90% observed a single time. These same records also appear under a second study, on human thymus T cells.

Sample: thymocytes. The clonotype comes from a boy in the first two years of life with a congenital heart defect.

The CDR3 DNA is TGCGCCAGCAGCCAAGATTCCGGACTAGCGGGAGGGACCGGGGAGCTGTTTTTT. Its protein product is CASSQDSGLAGGTGELFF. The chain employs TRBV4-1 and TRBJ2-2; 15 positions agree with TRBD2. This CDR3 comprises 18 residues. Germline values: CDR1 MGHRA, CDR2 YSYEKL. J lost 5 bases, V lost 0 bases, and 4 bases had no gene match.